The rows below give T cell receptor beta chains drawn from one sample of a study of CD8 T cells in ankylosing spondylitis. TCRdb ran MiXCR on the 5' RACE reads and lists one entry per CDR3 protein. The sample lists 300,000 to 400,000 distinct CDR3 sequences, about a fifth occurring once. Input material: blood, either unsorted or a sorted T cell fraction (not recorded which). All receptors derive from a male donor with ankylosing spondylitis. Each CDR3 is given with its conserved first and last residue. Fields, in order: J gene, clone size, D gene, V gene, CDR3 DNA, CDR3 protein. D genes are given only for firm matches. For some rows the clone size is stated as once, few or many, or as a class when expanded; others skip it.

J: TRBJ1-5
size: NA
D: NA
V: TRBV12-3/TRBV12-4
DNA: TGTGCCAGCAGTTCCGGACCTTCGCGCCAGCATTTT
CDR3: CASSSGPSRQHF

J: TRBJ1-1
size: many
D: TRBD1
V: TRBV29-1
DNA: TGCAGCGTTGACCTACAGGGGAGTAGGGCTTTCTTT
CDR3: CSVDLQGSRAFF

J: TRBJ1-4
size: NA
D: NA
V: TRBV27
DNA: TGTGCCAGCAGTTTACGGAACAGGGCGCTAACTAATGAAAAACTGTTTTTT
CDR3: CASSLRNRALTNEKLFF

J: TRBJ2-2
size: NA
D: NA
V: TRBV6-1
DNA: TGTGCCAGCAGTGTTCACAGGGACACCGGGGAGCTGTTTTTT
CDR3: CASSVHRDTGELFF

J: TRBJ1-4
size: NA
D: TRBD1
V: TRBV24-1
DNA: TGTGCCACCAGTGAGCGACAGGGGGCACGGGAAAAACTGTTTTTT
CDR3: CATSERQGAREKLFF

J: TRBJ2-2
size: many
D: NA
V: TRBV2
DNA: TGTGCCAGCAGTGCCGGACTAGGGGGCTACGACGGGGAGCTGTTTTTT
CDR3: CASSAGLGGYDGELFF

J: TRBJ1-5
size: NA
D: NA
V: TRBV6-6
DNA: TGTGCCAGCAGTTACTTATACGGACAGCCCCAGCATTTT
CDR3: CASSYLYGQPQHF

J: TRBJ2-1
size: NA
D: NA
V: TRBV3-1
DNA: TGTGCCAGCAGCCTTTTCGTCTCGGGGAATGAGCAGTTCTTC
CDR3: CASSLFVSGNEQFF

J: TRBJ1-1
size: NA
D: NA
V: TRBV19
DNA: TGTGCCAGTAGTGCACAAATGAACACTGAAGCTTTCTTT
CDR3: CASSAQMNTEAFF

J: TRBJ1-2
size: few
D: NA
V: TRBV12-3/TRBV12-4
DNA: TGTGCCAGCAGTTTCGGGAACTATGGCTACACCTTC
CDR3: CASSFGNYGYTF

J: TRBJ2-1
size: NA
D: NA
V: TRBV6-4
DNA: TGTGCCAGCAGTGCCAGATCGGGCTACAATGAGCAGTTCTTC
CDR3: CASSARSGYNEQFF

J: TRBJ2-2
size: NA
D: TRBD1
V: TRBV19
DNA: TGTGCCAGTAGTACTCCGGGACAGGGTGGCGGGGAGCTGTTTTTT
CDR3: CASSTPGQGGGELFF

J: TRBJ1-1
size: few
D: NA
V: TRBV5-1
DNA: TGCGCCAGCAGCCCGACCCCAGGGAGCACTGAAGCTTTCTTT
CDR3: CASSPTPGSTEAFF

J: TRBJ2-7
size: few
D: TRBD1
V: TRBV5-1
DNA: TGCGCCAGCAGCATAAACAGGGGCCACGAGCAGTACTTC
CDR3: CASSINRGHEQYF

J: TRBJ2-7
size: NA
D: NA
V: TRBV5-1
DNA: TGCGCCAGCAGCTCGGATTTCGGGGTAAGCTCCTACGAGCAGTACTTC
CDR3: CASSSDFGVSSYEQYF

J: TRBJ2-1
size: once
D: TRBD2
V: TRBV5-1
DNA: TGCGCCAGCAGCTCGACTAGCGGGAGTAATATTGATGAGCAGTTCTTC
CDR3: CASSSTSGSNIDEQFF

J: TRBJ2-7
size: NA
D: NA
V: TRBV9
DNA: TGTGCCAGCAGCGTAGAAGGAAGACCGCCCGGAGAGCAGTACTTC
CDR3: CASSVEGRPPGEQYF

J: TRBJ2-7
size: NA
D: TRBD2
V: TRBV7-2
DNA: TGTGCCAGCAGCTTAGTATGGGGACTAGCGGACTACGAGCAGTACTTC
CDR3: CASSLVWGLADYEQYF

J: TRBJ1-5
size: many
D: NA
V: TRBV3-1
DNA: TGTGCCAGCAGCCCCAGTGGGGGGGCTAGCAATCAGCCCCAGCATTTT
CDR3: CASSPSGGASNQPQHF

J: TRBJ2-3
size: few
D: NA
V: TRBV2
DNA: TGTGCCAGCAAAGGCGGGACCCTCACAGATACGCAGTATTTT
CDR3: CASKGGTLTDTQYF

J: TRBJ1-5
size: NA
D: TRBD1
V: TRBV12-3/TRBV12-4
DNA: TGTGCCAGCACAGGGGGGCATCAGCCCCAGCATTTT
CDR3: CASTGGHQPQHF

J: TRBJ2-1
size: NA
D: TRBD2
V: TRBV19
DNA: TGTGCCAGTAGTATCTTCGGGAGGAGACGCAATGAGCAGTTCTTC
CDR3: CASSIFGRRRNEQFF

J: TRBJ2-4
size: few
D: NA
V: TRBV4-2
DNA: TGTGCCAGCAGCCAAGATCGCGTCAGCAAAAACATTCAGTACTTC
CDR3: CASSQDRVSKNIQYF

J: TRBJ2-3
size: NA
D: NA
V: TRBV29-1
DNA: TGCAGCGTTGAATTGGACGTCCGCACAGATACGCAGTATTTT
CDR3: CSVELDVRTDTQYF

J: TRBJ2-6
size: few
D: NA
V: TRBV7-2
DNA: TGTGCCAGCAGCTTAGCGGTCGGCTCTGGGGCCAACGTCCTGACTTTC
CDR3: CASSLAVGSGANVLTF

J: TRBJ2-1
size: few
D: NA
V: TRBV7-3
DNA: TGTGCCAGCACCACAGGGCCCTACAATGAGCAGTTCTTC
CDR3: CASTTGPYNEQFF

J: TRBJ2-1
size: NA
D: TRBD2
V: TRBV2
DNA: TGTGCCAGCAGTCCTGATATAGCGGGGGGGAACTACAATGAGCAGTTCTTC
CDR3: CASSPDIAGGNYNEQFF

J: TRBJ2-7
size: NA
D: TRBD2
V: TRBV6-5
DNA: TGTGCCAGCAGTTACGAGCGGGGGGCCCGAGAACCCTACGAGCAGTACTTC
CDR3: CASSYERGAREPYEQYF

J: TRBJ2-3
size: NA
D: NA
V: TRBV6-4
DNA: TGTGCCAGCAGTGACCACGCTAGCACAGATACGCAGTATTTT
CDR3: CASSDHASTDTQYF

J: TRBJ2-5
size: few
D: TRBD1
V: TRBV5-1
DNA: TGCGCCAGCAGTTACGGGACAGGGGAGGTAGTTTTTCGAGAGACCCAGTACTTC
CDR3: CASSYGTGEVVFRETQYF

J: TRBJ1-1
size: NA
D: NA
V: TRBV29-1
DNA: TGCAGCGTTGTGGGGCGTGCCATGAACACTGAAGCTTTCTTT
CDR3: CSVVGRAMNTEAFF

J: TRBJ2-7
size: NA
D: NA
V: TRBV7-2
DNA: TGTGCCTCAGCTAATATAAGGGGCGCCTACGAGCAGTACTTC
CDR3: CASANIRGAYEQYF

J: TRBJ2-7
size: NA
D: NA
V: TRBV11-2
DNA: TGTGCCAGCAGCCGCCGGGGGATTCCGGAGGACTACGAGCAGTACTTC
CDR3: CASSRRGIPEDYEQYF

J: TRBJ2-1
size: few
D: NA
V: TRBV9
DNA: TGTGCCACTGCGCGTAGCACTCGAGAGCAGTTCTTC
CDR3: CATARSTREQFF

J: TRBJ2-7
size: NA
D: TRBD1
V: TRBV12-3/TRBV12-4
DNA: TGTGCCAGCAGTTTAGCGTGGGGGACAGGGGAATACGAGCAGTACTTC
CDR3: CASSLAWGTGEYEQYF

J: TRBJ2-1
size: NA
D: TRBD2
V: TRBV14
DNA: TGTGCCAGCAGCCGGACTAGGCTGTACAATGAGCAGTTCTTC
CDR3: CASSRTRLYNEQFF

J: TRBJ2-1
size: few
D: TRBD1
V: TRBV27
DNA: TGTGCCAGCAGCCCGGGACAGGGTTTTGTTGAGCAGTTCTTC
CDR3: CASSPGQGFVEQFF

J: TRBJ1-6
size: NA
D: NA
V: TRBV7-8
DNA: TGTGCCAGCAGCTTAGGGCAGGAGAATTCACCCCTCCACTTT
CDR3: CASSLGQENSPLHF